The entry below gives a single T cell receptor (beta chain) sequence along with its context. Method: immunoSEQ multiplex PCR; TCRdb's copy keeps in-frame clones and lacks some. Among about 1,800,000 clones listed, approximately 94% were seen once. This entry is derived from a study of shared clonotypes between healthy human individuals. Terminally differentiated effector memory CD45RA+ cells were excluded by CCR7 positive selection of CD45RO-negative cells. CDR1 and CDR2 (germline): LGHNA, YSLEER. The ends lost 0 bases at V and 5 bases at J; junction bases unmatched: 9. This CDR3 has 16 amino acids. This clonotype was sampled from a young man in good health. The chain carries TRBV4-3 and TRBJ2-5, with 7 bases identical to TRBD1. The sequenced material came from naive CD8+ T cells sorted from blood. The CDR3 DNA is TGCGCCAGCAGCCAAGATTTCCCGGGACAGCAGGAGACCCAGTACTTC. This translates into CASSQDFPGQQETQYF.